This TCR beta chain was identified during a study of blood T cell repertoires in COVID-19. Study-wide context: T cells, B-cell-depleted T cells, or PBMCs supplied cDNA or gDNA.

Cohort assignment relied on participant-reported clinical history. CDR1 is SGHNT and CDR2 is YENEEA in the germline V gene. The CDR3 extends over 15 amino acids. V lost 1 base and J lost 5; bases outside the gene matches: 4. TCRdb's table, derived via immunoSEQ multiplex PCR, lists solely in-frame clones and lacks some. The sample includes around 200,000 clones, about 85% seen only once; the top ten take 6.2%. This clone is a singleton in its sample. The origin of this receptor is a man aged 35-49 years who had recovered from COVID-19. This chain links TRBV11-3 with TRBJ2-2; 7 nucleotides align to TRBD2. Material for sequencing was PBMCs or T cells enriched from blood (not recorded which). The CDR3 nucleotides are TGTGCCAGCAGCTTAGGACAGCGGGGTACCGGGGAGCTGTTTTTT. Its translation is CASSLGQRGTGELFF.